The next 2 T cell receptor beta chains were all read from a single sample in a study of shared clonotypes between healthy human individuals. Only in-frame clones appear in the TCRdb table, and some are missing; sequencing was by immunoSEQ multiplex PCR. The sample consists of approximately 1.5 million clones, 98% of them appearing once. The material sequenced was naive CD4+ T cells sorted from blood. Sample subset: CD45RA+ positively selected. The receptors shown here come from a man under 40 in good health.

V and J are TRBV28 and TRBJ2-7, with 7 bases aligning to TRBD1. J lost 4 bases, V lost 6 bases, and 6 bases had no gene match. Germline V CDR1 and CDR2: MDHEN, SYDVKM. CDR3 length equals 13 residues. CDR3 nucleotide sequence: TGTGCCAGCAGACCTGGGACAGCATACGAGCAGTACTTC. This codes for CASRPGTAYEQYF.

The J gene is TRBJ2-3, the V gene TRBV9; TRBD1 matches at 10 bases. Germline-derived CDR1 and CDR2 are SGDLS and YYNGEE. Germline trimming cut 0 bases from V and 5 bases from J; bases unmatched to any gene: 9. The CDR3 has 17 amino acids. The CDR3 region is CASSVAIRQGAGDTQYF. CDR3 nucleotide sequence: TGTGCCAGCAGCGTAGCAATACGACAGGGGGCGGGAGATACGCAGTATTTT.